These 19 T cell receptor beta chains were sequenced from one sample in a study of T cell responses to AZD1222 COVID-19 vaccine. This table comes from immunoSEQ multiplex PCR, and its TCRdb copy is limited to in-frame clones, with some not included. The sample lists roughly 120,000 clones, roughly 86% occurring once. Sequencing was performed on peripheral blood, taken 28 days after the second AZD1222 dose. Every receptor here comes from an adult who received the AZD1222 COVID-19 vaccine.

The chain uses TRBV18 and TRBJ1-1, with D possibly TRBD1 on 5 matching bases. This CDR3 spans 15 amino acids. Between the trimmed V and J ends, which lost 0 bases and 3 bases, there was a span of 11 bases. Per germline, CDR1 KGHSH and CDR2 LQKENI. The CDR3 reads CASSPPAGQDTEAFF. The CDR3 DNA reads as TGTGCCAGCTCACCACCGGCGGGGCAGGACACTGAAGCTTTCTTT.

This chain connects TRBV12-3 or TRBV12-4 to TRBJ2-7; 8 nucleotides align to TRBD1. The CDR3 is 13 residues long. The V gene end was trimmed by 7 bases and the J gene end by 3 bases; junction bases not matched to a gene: 5. The chain's CDR3 is CASTDRGHYEQYF. DNA of the CDR3: TGTGCCAGCACCGACAGGGGCCACTACGAGCAGTACTTC.

This rearrangement joins TRBV11-2 to TRBJ2-3; no clear D. Trimming pared 1 base from V and 3 bases from J, leaving 2 bases between. The germline CDR1 and CDR2 sequences are SGHAT and FQNNGV. The CDR3 is 12 amino acids. CDR3 DNA sequence: TGTGCCAGCAGCTTAGTGACAGATACGCAGTATTTT. Translated, it gives CASSLVTDTQYF.

There are a few counts of this clone. The chain combines TRBV6-5 with TRBJ2-5; a weak D match, TRBD1 (6 bases). The CDR3 loop spans 14 amino acids. V was cut by 6 bases and J by 2 bases, with 13 bases left in between. CDR1 and CDR2 from the germline V gene are MNHEY and SVGAGI. CDR3 nucleotides: TGTGCCAGCAGCCCAGACAGGCCACAAGAGACCCAGTACTTC. It encodes CASSPDRPQETQYF.

The chain's CDR3 is CASRGLGGVQYF. The CDR3 nucleotides are TGTGCCAGCAGAGGGCTCGGTGGCGTGCAGTACTTC. The V and J genes are TRBV28 and TRBJ2-7; no definite D call. Trimming cost V 6 bases and J 9 bases, with 15 bases left between them. Germline V CDR1 and CDR2: MDHEN, SYDVKM. The CDR3 sequence is 12 residues long.

In DNA form, the CDR3 reads TGTGCCACCAGTTCCGGGACAGGGGTGACAGATACGCAGTATTTT. Translated: CATSSGTGVTDTQYF. This chain uses TRBV24-1 with TRBJ2-3, with 10 bases identical to TRBD1. The germline CDR1 and CDR2 sequences are KGHDR and SFDVKD. The CDR3 loop spans 15 amino acids. V was pared by 6 bases and J by 3 bases, with 5 bases of the junction left unmatched.

The V and J genes are TRBV19 and TRBJ2-5; D perhaps matches TRBD1 (6 bases). CDR3 length: 15 residues. Trimming left V 6 bases short and J 5 bases short, with 19 bases between. Germline values: CDR1 LNHDA, CDR2 SQIVND (reference sequence). The CDR3 region is CASRRRTVGAETQYF. The CDR3 DNA reads TGTGCCAGTAGACGTAGGACAGTTGGGGCGGAGACCCAGTACTTC.

The genes are TRBV3-1 (or the pseudogene TRBV3-2) and TRBJ2-1; maybe TRBD2 (6 bases). The V gene lost 0 bases and the J gene lost 4 bases, with 13 bases spanning the gap. Germline V gene lookup returns CDR1 LGHDT and CDR2 YNNKEL (reference sequence). This CDR3 is 16 amino acids long. DNA of the CDR3: TGTGCCAGCAGCCAAGATACGGGACTGGGGTACAATGAGCAGTTCTTC. This gives the protein CASSQDTGLGYNEQFF.

Here the CDR3 reads CASSQLSGETQYF. CDR3 DNA: TGTGCCAGCAGCCAACTAAGCGGGGAGACCCAGTACTTC. The genes are TRBV6-5 and TRBJ2-5; TRBD2 is a possible D gene (6 bases). The CDR3 spans 13 residues. V was pared by 6 bases and J by 5 bases, with 13 bases between. CDR1 MNHEY and CDR2 SVGAGI come from the germline V gene.

V gene TRBV18 combines with J gene TRBJ2-2; 7 bases are a match to TRBD2. Germline CDR1 KGHSH, CDR2 LQKENI. Trimming took 0 bases from V and 4 from J; bases not matched to a gene: 8. This CDR3 comprises 17 residues. CDR3 sequence (DNA): TGTGCCAGCTCACCACCAAACCAGATAGCGGGCACCGGGGAGCTGTTTTTT. This encodes CASSPPNQIAGTGELFF.

This clone was detected only a few times. Other nucleotide sequences in the sample specify the same CDR3. V gene TRBV7-9 combines with J gene TRBJ2-2, with unresolved D. There are 13 residues in the CDR3. V dropped 4 bases and J dropped 5 bases, with 8 bases sitting between them. Germline V gene lookup returns CDR1 SEHNR and CDR2 FQNEAQ (reference sequence). The DNA for the CDR3 is TGTGCCAGCAGCTCGACGGTAACCGGGGAGCTGTTTTTT. This translates into CASSSTVTGELFF.

A single count supports this clone. This chain connects TRBV28 to TRBJ1-1; no clear D. Looked up from germline, CDR1 is MDHEN and CDR2 is SYDVKM. The CDR3 loop spans 12 amino acids. The CDR3 sequence: CATLTPYTEAFF. The CDR3 DNA is TGTGCTACCTTGACACCTTACACTGAAGCTTTCTTT.

This sequence joins TRBV7-2 and TRBJ2-1; 7 bases line up with TRBD2. Germline values: CDR1 SGHTA, CDR2 FQGNSA. The CDR3 length is 14 residues. Trimming cost V 4 bases and J 7 bases; bases outside gene matches: 7. The chain's CDR3 is CASSSQAGGNEQFF. The CDR3 DNA reads TGTGCCAGCAGCTCCCAAGCCGGGGGGAATGAGCAGTTCTTC.

J is TRBJ1-2 and V is TRBV19, with D unclear. Germline V lookup: CDR1 LNHDA, CDR2 SQIVND (reference sequence). The CDR3 spans 14 residues. V lost 2 bases to trimming and J lost 2 bases, with 9 bases between them. The CDR3 reads CASSIQAGNYGYTF. CDR3 bases: TGTGCCAGTAGTATACAGGCGGGGAACTATGGCTACACCTTC.

The chain links TRBV27 to TRBJ2-1; the match to TRBD1 covers 12 bases. In germline, CDR1 is MNHEY, CDR2 SMNVEV (reference sequence). The V and J ends lost 0 bases and 3 bases, in that order; junction bases with no gene match: 9. The CDR3 contains 19 residues. CDR3 region: CASSLSMSGDRGLYNEQFF. In DNA, the CDR3 is TGTGCCAGCAGTTTATCGATGTCGGGGGACAGGGGGCTCTACAATGAGCAGTTCTTC.

V and J are TRBV7-9 and TRBJ1-5; 7 bases agree with TRBD1. The CDR3 totals 16 residues. The germline V gene has CDR1 SEHNR and CDR2 FQNEAQ (reference sequence). V was pared by 4 bases and J by 5 bases, with 11 bases of the junction left unmatched. The CDR3 coding sequence is TGTGCCAGCAGCTCCCTAGAGGGGGCGGCCCATCAGCCCCAGCATTTT. This gives the protein CASSSLEGAAHQPQHF.

The chain couples TRBV6-5 to TRBJ1-2; the match to TRBD1 covers 7 bases. This CDR3 region has 13 residues. The V gene end was trimmed by 5 bases and the J gene end by 4 bases; junction bases not matched to a gene: 4. Germline values: CDR1 MNHEY, CDR2 SVGAGI. CDR3 coding DNA: TGTGCCAGCAGTAGTACAGGGGTCTATGGCTACACCTTC. It is translated as CASSSTGVYGYTF.

The chain uses TRBV7-8 and TRBJ1-6; D might be TRBD1 (6 bases). The germline CDR1 and CDR2 sequences are SGHVS and FQNEAQ. The CDR3 is 15 amino acids. V was pared by 1 base and J by 7 bases, with 11 bases between. The chain's CDR3 is CASSLVSGENSPLHF. CDR3 sequence (DNA): TGTGCCAGCAGCTTAGTTTCAGGGGAAAATTCACCCCTCCACTTT.

This chain connects TRBV3-1 (or the pseudogene TRBV3-2) to TRBJ2-6; tentatively, D is TRBD2 (5 bases). Germline values: CDR1 LGHDT, CDR2 YNNKEL (reference sequence). Trimming stripped 0 bases from V and 4 bases from J, with 19 bases between. This CDR3 has 19 amino acids. CDR3 sequence reads: CASSQDWGSSRGGANVLTF. The CDR3 DNA reads as TGTGCCAGCAGCCAAGATTGGGGTAGCTCCCGCGGGGGGGCCAACGTCCTGACTTTC.